This is a list of T cell receptor beta chains from one sample in a study of T cell changes during pregnancy in multiple sclerosis. Produced via immunoSEQ multiplex PCR; TCRdb's table is partial and in-frame only. The sample holds 90,000 or so clones; around 90% are singletons and the top ten take 0.95%. This specimen was peripheral blood, taken before pregnancy. The receptors derive from a female donor with multiple sclerosis, enrolled in a pregnancy study. CDR3s include the opening cysteine and the closing phenylalanine or tryptophan. The D gene is left open where the match is weak. Not all rows give a size; the values are once, few, many and, for expanded clones, a class.

>-|TRBV28|-|TRBJ1-4
TGTGCCAGCAGCCGGCAGGGATCAGGGTTCGAAAAACTGTTTTTT
CASSRQGSGFEKLFF
>-|TRBV6-5|-|TRBJ1-5
TGTGCCAGCAGTTACTCGTGGACAGCTAATCAGCCCCAGCATTTT
CASSYSWTANQPQHF
>-|TRBV27|TRBD2|TRBJ2-1
TGTGCCAGCAGCCCTGGACTAGCGGTCCCTCGAGGGGATGAGCAGTTCTTC
CASSPGLAVPRGDEQFF
>-|TRBV9|-|TRBJ1-1
TGTGCCAGCGGGGTAGCGGGAACTGAAGCTTTCTTT
CASGVAGTEAFF
>-|TRBV6-5|TRBD1|TRBJ2-3
TGTGCCAGCACTCCGGGACAGGGCTTGGGTACGCAGTATTTT
CASTPGQGLGTQYF
>once|TRBV14|-|TRBJ2-7
TGTGCCAGCAGCCAGGAACGGACTACCTGGGGGGAGCAGTACTTC
CASSQERTTWGEQYF
>-|TRBV28|TRBD2|TRBJ2-7
TGTGCCAGCACCAGGACTAGCGGGACCATCGAGCAGTACTTC
CASTRTSGTIEQYF
>few|TRBV28|-|TRBJ2-7
TGTGCCAGCAAGGACTACTCCTACGAGCAGTACTTC
CASKDYSYEQYF
>-|TRBV28|TRBD1|TRBJ2-7
TGTGCCAGCAACCCTACCGGGACAGGGACCTACGAGCAGTACTTC
CASNPTGTGTYEQYF
>-|TRBV10-3|TRBD1|TRBJ2-3
TGTGCCATCAGTACCATGGGACAGGGAGACACAGATACGCAGTATTTT
CAISTMGQGDTDTQYF
>-|TRBV6-6|-|TRBJ2-5
TGTGCCAGCAGTTCTAGCTTCGGGACCCAGTACTTC
CASSSSFGTQYF